These 8 T cell receptor beta chains were all obtained from the same sample, sequenced in a study of T cells in Graves' hyperthyroidism and ophthalmopathy. Authors of the study amplified TCR beta CDR3 regions from RNA transcripts. The TCR CDR3 was amplified in a first-round RT-PCR using the HTBI primer set. TCRdb processed the multiplex PCR reads anew with MiXCR; each CDR3 protein has one entry. The table lists over 700,000 distinct CDR3 sequences, 35% to 40% of them singletons. Sequenced input: blood. These receptors all come from a man younger than 35 with Graves' hyperthyroidism.

This chain uses TRBV14 with TRBJ2-5, with D perhaps TRBD1 (6 bases). CDR3 size: 14 residues. V was clipped by 1 base and J by 5 bases, with 11 bases between them. The germline gives CDR1 SGHDN, CDR2 FVKESK. The CDR3 spells CASSQVGGGETQYF. The CDR3 region has the DNA TGTGCCAGCAGCCAAGTTGGGGGCGGGGAGACCCAGTACTTC.

The V gene is TRBV25-1, the J gene TRBJ2-1, with TRBD2 as a possible D gene (7 bases). The CDR3 contains 13 residues. V was clipped by 5 bases and J by 11 bases, with 16 bases between them. The germline V gene encodes CDR1 MGHDK and CDR2 SYGVNS. Written as DNA, the CDR3 is TGTGCCAGCAGTAGCGGGACATTTCGTAAGCAGTTCTTC. Translation gives CASSSGTFRKQFF.

This rearrangement joins TRBV2 to TRBJ1-2, with D possibly being TRBD1 (5 bases). The CDR3 runs 14 residues. The V and J ends lost 6 bases and 8 bases respectively, with 19 bases between them. Germline assignment: CDR1 SNHLY and CDR2 FYNNEI. CDR3 coding DNA: TGTGCCAGCAGCGCAGGTGTCAGGGAGAGCGGCTACACCTTC. It specifies CASSAGVRESGYTF.

The V call is TRBV6-1, the J call TRBJ1-3; no clear D gene. CDR1 and CDR2 (germline): MNHNS, SASEGT. The V end lost 7 bases, the J end lost 0 bases, and 13 bases lay between the germline ends. This CDR3 has 15 amino acids. CDR3 amino acids: CASTLDGISGNTIYF. CDR3 coding DNA: TGTGCCAGCACTTTGGACGGAATCTCTGGAAACACCATATATTTT.

The genes are TRBV10-3 and TRBJ1-3; weak D call: TRBD1 (6 bases). The CDR3 is 15 amino acids. Germline V gene data show CDR1 as ENHRY and CDR2 as SYGVKD. The V gene lost 6 bases and the J gene lost 1 base, with 13 bases spanning the gap. CDR3 DNA: TGTGCCATCAGCCCCCAAAGGGGGTCTGGAAACACCATATATTTT. Protein: CAISPQRGSGNTIYF.

This clonotype appeared many times. V is TRBV19 and J is TRBJ1-2, with 7 bases aligning to TRBD1. Germline V CDR1 and CDR2: LNHDA, SQIVND (reference sequence). The CDR3 has 13 residues. V lost 5 bases, J lost 5 bases, and 5 bases stayed unmatched. This CDR3 is CASSPAQGYGYTF. CDR3 nucleotides: TGTGCCAGTAGTCCCGCACAGGGGTATGGCTACACCTTC.

In this sample, this clonotype turned up many times. This sequence joins TRBV7-9 and TRBJ1-1; D gene unclear. The CDR3 has 12 residues. CDR1 is SEHNR, CDR2 FQNEAQ, per germline (reference sequence). V was trimmed by 5 bases and J by 3 bases, leaving 7 bases between them. DNA of the CDR3: TGTGCCAGCAGCCATGACCACACTGAAGCTTTCTTT. It encodes CASSHDHTEAFF. Variable domain in full (rest from reference TRBV7-9 and TRBJ1-1): DTGVSQNPRHKITKRGQNVTFRCDPISEHNRLYWYRQTLGQGPEFLTYFQNEAQLEKSRLLSDRFSAERPKGSFSTLEIQRTEQGDSAMYLCASSHDHTEAFFGQGTRLTVV.

The chain is built from TRBV3-1 and TRBJ2-2; D not resolved. CDR1 is LGHDT, CDR2 YNNKEL, per germline (reference sequence). The CDR3 has 15 amino acids. Trimming took 0 bases from V and 2 from J, leaving 7 bases between them. CDR3 in DNA: TGTGCCAGCAGCCAAGATATGGGAAACACCGGGGAGCTGTTTTTT. Its translation is CASSQDMGNTGELFF. Complete variable domain (other parts from reference TRBV3-1 and TRBJ2-2): DTAVSQTPKYLVTQMGNDKSIKCEQNLGHDTMYWYKQDSKKFLKIMFSYNNKELIINETVPNRFSPKSPDKAHLNLHINSLELGDSAVYFCASSQDMGNTGELFFGEGSRLTVL.